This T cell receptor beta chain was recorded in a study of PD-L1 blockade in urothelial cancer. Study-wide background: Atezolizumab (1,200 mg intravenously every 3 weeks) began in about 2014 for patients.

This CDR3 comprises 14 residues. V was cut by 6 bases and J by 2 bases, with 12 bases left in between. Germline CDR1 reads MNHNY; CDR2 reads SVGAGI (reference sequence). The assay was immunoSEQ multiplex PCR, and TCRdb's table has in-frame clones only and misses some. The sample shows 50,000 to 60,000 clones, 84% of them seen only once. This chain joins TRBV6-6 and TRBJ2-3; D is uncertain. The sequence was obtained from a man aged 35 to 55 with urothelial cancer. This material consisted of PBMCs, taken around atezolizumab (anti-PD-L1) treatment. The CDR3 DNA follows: TGTGCCAGCAGCCAATCTAGGTTCACAGATACGCAGTATTTT. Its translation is CASSQSRFTDTQYF.